This entry lists 27 T cell receptor beta chains sequenced from one sample in a study of blood T cell repertoires in COVID-19. Data came from immunoSEQ multiplex PCR; TCRdb stores just in-frame clones and leaves some out. The sample lists some 400,000 clones, around 87% occurring once. Material for sequencing was peripheral blood. These receptors were collected from a human donor in a cohort sampled during active COVID-19.

This clone was observed a single time. The V call is TRBV2, the J call TRBJ2-2, with 8 bases identical to TRBD1. The length of the CDR3 is 16 residues. Germline V gene data show CDR1 as SNHLY and CDR2 as FYNNEI. Losses at the gene ends were 6 bases for V and 3 bases for J; bases not matched to a gene: 9. CDR3 nucleotide sequence: TGTGCCAGCAGCAGGGGTTGGACAGGGCACACCGGGGAGCTGTTTTTT. The encoded protein is CASSRGWTGHTGELFF.

This chain links TRBV30 with TRBJ1-1; D is perhaps TRBD1 (6 bases). V was shortened by 2 bases and J by 6 bases, with 13 bases between the two germline ends. This CDR3 contains 13 residues. Germline assignment: CDR1 GTSNPN and CDR2 SVGIG (reference sequence). This chain's CDR3 is CAWSRQVRAEAFF. The CDR3 DNA reads TGTGCCTGGAGTAGACAGGTGAGAGCTGAAGCTTTCTTT. The full variable domain, rest sourced from reference TRBV30 and TRBJ1-1, is SQTIHQWPATLVQPVGSPLSLECTVEGTSNPNLYWYRQAAGRGLQLLFYSVGIGQISSEVPQNLSASRPQDRQFILSSKKLLLSDSGFYLCAWSRQVRAEAFFGQGTRLTVV.

The J gene is TRBJ2-1, the V gene TRBV6-5; the D gene is possibly TRBD2 (5 bases). The V gene lost 2 bases and the J gene lost 8 bases, with 13 bases spanning the gap. The length of the CDR3 is 14 residues. The germline V gene has CDR1 MNHEY and CDR2 SVGAGI. The CDR3 DNA reads TGTGCCAGCAGTTACGGCCGGGATATCGATGAGCAGTTCTTC. Encoded protein: CASSYGRDIDEQFF.

The rearrangement links TRBV7-2 to TRBJ2-7; the match to TRBD2 covers 15 bases. The V gene end was trimmed by 5 bases and the J gene end by 2 bases; junction bases not matched to a gene: 13. Germline CDR1 and CDR2: SGHTA and FQGNSA. The CDR3 extends over 19 amino acids. The DNA for the CDR3 is TGTGCCAGCAGCACCAGGACTAGCGGGGGGGAGGAGGTACCCTACGAGCAGTACTTC. Encoded protein: CASSTRTSGGEEVPYEQYF.

This clone was detected only once. The genes are TRBV18 and TRBJ1-2; no firm D call. The CDR3 sequence is 14 residues long. The germline CDR1 and CDR2 sequences are KGHSH and LQKENI. V shed 6 bases and J shed 4 bases, with 15 bases lying between them. CDR3 region: CASSPGSRIYGYTF. The CDR3 DNA is TGTGCCAGCTCCCCGGGATCCAGGATCTATGGCTACACCTTC.

This chain joins TRBV18 and TRBJ2-5, with 8 bases aligning to TRBD1. V gave up 3 bases and J gave up 4 bases; unmatched junction bases: 4. From germline, CDR1 is KGHSH and CDR2 LQKENI. The CDR3 runs to 14 residues. The CDR3 spells CASSPDRVRETQYF. The CDR3 DNA follows: TGTGCCAGCTCACCGGACAGGGTTAGAGAGACCCAGTACTTC. Together with reference TRBV18 and TRBJ2-5, the CDR3 gives the full variable domain: NAGVMQNPRHLVRRRGQEARLRCSPMKGHSHVYWYRQLPEEGLKFMVYLQKENIIDESGMPKERFSAEFPKEGPSILRIQQVVRGDSAAYFCASSPDRVRETQYFGPGTRLLVL.

This clone has a handful of counts. V is TRBV12-3 or TRBV12-4 and J is TRBJ1-4; no definite D call. The CDR3 length is 12 residues. V was clipped by 6 bases and J by 12 bases, with 14 bases between them. The CDR3 DNA reads as TGTGCCAGCAGGCGGGGTGGCGAAGAACTGTTTTTT. Its protein product is CASRRGGEELFF.

The V call is TRBV28, the J call TRBJ1-2; 7 bases map to TRBD1. The ends lost 7 bases at V and 6 bases at J; junction bases unmatched: 8. CDR3 length: 13 residues. Germline assignment: CDR1 MDHEN and CDR2 SYDVKM. The CDR3 DNA reads as TGTGCCAGCAACCCGGACAGGCTCCATGGCTACACCTTC. Translating gives CASNPDRLHGYTF.

The rearrangement joins TRBV30 to TRBJ2-6, with 7 bases identical to TRBD2. The junction had 2 bases not matched to a gene; V was cut back by 2 bases and J by 1 base. The CDR3 contains 15 residues. Germline V gene data show CDR1 as GTSNPN and CDR2 as SVGIG (reference sequence). As DNA, the CDR3 is TGTGCCTGGAGTCCCGGGAGGTCTGGGGCCAACGTCCTGACTTTC. Its protein product is CAWSPGRSGANVLTF.

The count of this clone is one. The chain carries TRBV6-5 and TRBJ1-6, with TRBD1 identical over 9 bases. CDR3 size: 13 residues. V was pared by 8 bases and J by 7 bases, with 3 bases of the junction left unmatched. Germline V lookup: CDR1 MNHEY, CDR2 SVGAGI. The CDR3 sequence: CASWTGDNSPLHF. CDR3 nucleotides: TGTGCCAGCTGGACAGGGGACAATTCACCCCTCCACTTT.

The V gene is TRBV19, the J gene TRBJ1-5; 10 bases align to TRBD1. V lost 3 bases, J lost 7 bases, and 9 bases stayed unmatched. Germline values: CDR1 LNHDA, CDR2 SQIVND (reference sequence). The CDR3 has 16 amino acids. In DNA, the CDR3 is TGTGCCAGTAGTATGGGTTGGGACAGGGGTGAGCAGCCCCAGCATTTT. As protein: CASSMGWDRGEQPQHF.

This chain joins TRBV25-1 and TRBJ2-1, with TRBD1 matching over 9 bases. This CDR3 has 15 residues. Germline values: CDR1 MGHDK, CDR2 SYGVNS. Losses at the gene ends were 6 bases for V and 6 bases for J; bases not matched to a gene: 9. The CDR3 is CASRPQGAQFNEQFF. CDR3 DNA sequence: TGTGCCAGCAGACCACAGGGGGCGCAGTTCAATGAGCAGTTCTTC.

This chain connects TRBV11-2 to TRBJ2-3; 8 bases line up with TRBD2. The V gene end was trimmed by 1 base and the J gene end by 2 bases; junction bases not matched to a gene: 2. The germline CDR1 and CDR2 sequences are SGHAT and FQNNGV. The CDR3 has 15 amino acids. Written as DNA, the CDR3 is TGTGCCAGCAGCTTAGGGACTAGCACCACAGATACGCAGTATTTT. This encodes CASSLGTSTTDTQYF.

This chain connects TRBV5-1 to TRBJ1-1; weak D call: TRBD1 (5 bases). Germline assignment: CDR1 SGHRS and CDR2 YFSETQ. The CDR3 totals 16 residues. V was clipped by 4 bases and J by 1 base, with 17 bases between them. The CDR3 region has the DNA TGCGCCAGCAGCGGGGGGGATACGCTGGGGAACACTGAAGCTTTCTTT. It is translated as CASSGGDTLGNTEAFF.

V and J are TRBV6-1 and TRBJ1-5; the match to TRBD1 covers 12 bases. The CDR3 is 16 amino acids. Germline V gene data show CDR1 as MNHNS and CDR2 as SASEGT. Unmatched junction bases numbered 6, after V lost 3 bases and J lost 6 bases. The CDR3 loop reads CASSDPGQGASQPQHF. In nucleotides, the CDR3 is TGTGCCAGCAGTGACCCGGGACAGGGGGCGAGTCAGCCCCAGCATTTT.

J is TRBJ2-2 and V is TRBV10-3; 16 bases match TRBD2. Germline-derived CDR1 and CDR2 are ENHRY and SYGVKD. J was trimmed by 3 bases and V by 5 bases; bases with no gene match: 6. The length of the CDR3 is 18 residues. CDR3 sequence (DNA): TGTGCCATCAGTCCGGGACTAGCGGGGGGGATGGACACCGGGGAGCTGTTTTTT. Residues: CAISPGLAGGMDTGELFF.

This chain joins TRBV11-2 and TRBJ2-1, with 8 bases fitting TRBD2. Germline V gives CDR1 SGHAT, CDR2 FQNNGV. J was trimmed by 1 base and V by 1 base; bases with no gene match: 12. This CDR3 has 19 residues. Here the CDR3 DNA reads TGTGCCAGCAGCTTAGTTTATGCGGGAGGTGCAGTGTCCTACAATGAGCAGTTCTTC. Its protein product is CASSLVYAGGAVSYNEQFF.

The chain carries TRBV5-1 and TRBJ1-1, with D perhaps matching TRBD1 (6 bases). The CDR3 length is 12 residues. V gave up 3 bases and J gave up 5 bases, with 8 bases separating them. Germline V gene data show CDR1 as SGHRS and CDR2 as YFSETQ. CDR3 residues: CASSYRDTEAFF. In DNA form, the CDR3 reads TGCGCCAGCAGCTACAGGGATACTGAAGCTTTCTTT.

This chain links TRBV10-2 with TRBJ2-1, with TRBD2 matching 8 bases. The CDR3 runs to 15 residues. After removal of 6 bases from V and 4 bases from J, the junction contained 8 bases not matched to a gene. Germline values: CDR1 WSHSY, CDR2 SAAADI. The CDR3 reads CASSPGGGGYNEQFF. CDR3 nucleotides: TGCGCCAGCAGCCCCGGTGGCGGGGGGTACAATGAGCAGTTCTTC.

The chain combines TRBV12-3 or TRBV12-4 with TRBJ1-5; TRBD1 matches at 9 bases. The CDR3 is 13 residues long. V trimming: 5 bases; J trimming: 9 bases; junction bases outside the gene matches: 5. The CDR3 DNA reads TGTGCCAGCAGTCGGGGACAGGGTGCGCCCCAGCATTTT. Amino acids: CASSRGQGAPQHF.

V gene TRBV24-1 combines with J gene TRBJ2-1; weak D call: TRBD1 (5 bases). CDR1 and CDR2 from the germline V gene are KGHDR and SFDVKD. The CDR3 contains 16 residues. V shed 3 bases and J shed 0 bases, with 11 bases lying between them. The CDR3 nucleotides read TGTGCCACCAGTGATGCCGACAGCAGCTCCTACAATGAGCAGTTCTTC. Translation: CATSDADSSSYNEQFF.

V and J are TRBV12-3 or TRBV12-4 and TRBJ2-7, with D tentatively TRBD1 (6 bases). There are 13 residues in the CDR3. The V gene lost 2 bases and the J gene lost 4 bases, with 9 bases spanning the gap. The CDR3 bases are TGTGCCAGCAGTTTACAGGGGTGGTACGAGCAGTACTTC. This encodes CASSLQGWYEQYF.

This clone showed up just a few times. CDR3 loop: CASSIDLASGTYEQYF. The CDR3, as DNA: TGTGCCAGTAGTATAGACCTCGCCTCGGGGACCTACGAGCAGTACTTC. The chain uses TRBV19 and TRBJ2-7; a possible D gene is TRBD2 (5 bases). This CDR3 is built from 16 residues. Looked up from germline, CDR1 is LNHDA and CDR2 is SQIVND (reference sequence). V was shortened by 0 bases and J by 2 bases, with 14 bases between the two germline ends.

This sequence joins TRBV5-4 and TRBJ2-7, with TRBD1 as a possible D gene (5 bases). V gave up 0 bases and J gave up 5 bases, with 21 bases separating them. The CDR3 has 17 residues. The germline V gene has CDR1 SGHNT and CDR2 YYREEE (reference sequence). As DNA, the CDR3 is TGTGCCAGCAGCTTGGGTCTTGGAGCAGGGTTATTCGACGAGCAGTACTTC. Translation: CASSLGLGAGLFDEQYF.

This sequence joins TRBV29-1 and TRBJ2-3; D is perhaps TRBD1 (5 bases). The CDR3 loop spans 13 amino acids. Germline V gives CDR1 SQVTM, CDR2 ANQGSEA. V lost 4 bases to trimming and J lost 6 bases, with 14 bases between them. CDR3 region: CSVVGRQYDTQYF. The CDR3 DNA reads as TGCAGCGTTGTGGGCCGACAGTACGATACGCAGTATTTT.

The chain links TRBV5-6 to TRBJ2-3; 12 nucleotides agree with TRBD2. Trimming at V came to 4 bases and at J to 2 bases, leaving 8 bases not matched to a gene. The CDR3 sequence is 17 residues long. Germline V gene data show CDR1 as SGHDT and CDR2 as YYEEEE. In DNA, the CDR3 is TGTGCCAGCAGCCGTCGACTAGCGGGAGATGCCACAGATACGCAGTATTTT. As protein: CASSRRLAGDATDTQYF. The complete variable domain, with remaining parts taken from reference TRBV5-6 and TRBJ2-3, reads DAGVTQSPTHLIKTRGQQVTLRCSPKSGHDTVSWYQQALGQGPQFIFQYYEEEERQRGNFPDRFSGHQFPNYSSELNVNALLLGDSALYLCASSRRLAGDATDTQYFGPGTRLTVL.

The chain carries TRBV29-1 and TRBJ2-7; the match to TRBD1 covers 10 bases. The CDR3 is 14 amino acids. CDR1 and CDR2 from the germline V gene are SQVTM and ANQGSEA. Losses at the gene ends were 7 bases for V and 7 bases for J; bases not matched to a gene: 13. This CDR3 reads CSANSGTGAGEQYF. The DNA of the CDR3 is TGCAGCGCTAATTCCGGGACAGGGGCCGGGGAGCAGTACTTC.